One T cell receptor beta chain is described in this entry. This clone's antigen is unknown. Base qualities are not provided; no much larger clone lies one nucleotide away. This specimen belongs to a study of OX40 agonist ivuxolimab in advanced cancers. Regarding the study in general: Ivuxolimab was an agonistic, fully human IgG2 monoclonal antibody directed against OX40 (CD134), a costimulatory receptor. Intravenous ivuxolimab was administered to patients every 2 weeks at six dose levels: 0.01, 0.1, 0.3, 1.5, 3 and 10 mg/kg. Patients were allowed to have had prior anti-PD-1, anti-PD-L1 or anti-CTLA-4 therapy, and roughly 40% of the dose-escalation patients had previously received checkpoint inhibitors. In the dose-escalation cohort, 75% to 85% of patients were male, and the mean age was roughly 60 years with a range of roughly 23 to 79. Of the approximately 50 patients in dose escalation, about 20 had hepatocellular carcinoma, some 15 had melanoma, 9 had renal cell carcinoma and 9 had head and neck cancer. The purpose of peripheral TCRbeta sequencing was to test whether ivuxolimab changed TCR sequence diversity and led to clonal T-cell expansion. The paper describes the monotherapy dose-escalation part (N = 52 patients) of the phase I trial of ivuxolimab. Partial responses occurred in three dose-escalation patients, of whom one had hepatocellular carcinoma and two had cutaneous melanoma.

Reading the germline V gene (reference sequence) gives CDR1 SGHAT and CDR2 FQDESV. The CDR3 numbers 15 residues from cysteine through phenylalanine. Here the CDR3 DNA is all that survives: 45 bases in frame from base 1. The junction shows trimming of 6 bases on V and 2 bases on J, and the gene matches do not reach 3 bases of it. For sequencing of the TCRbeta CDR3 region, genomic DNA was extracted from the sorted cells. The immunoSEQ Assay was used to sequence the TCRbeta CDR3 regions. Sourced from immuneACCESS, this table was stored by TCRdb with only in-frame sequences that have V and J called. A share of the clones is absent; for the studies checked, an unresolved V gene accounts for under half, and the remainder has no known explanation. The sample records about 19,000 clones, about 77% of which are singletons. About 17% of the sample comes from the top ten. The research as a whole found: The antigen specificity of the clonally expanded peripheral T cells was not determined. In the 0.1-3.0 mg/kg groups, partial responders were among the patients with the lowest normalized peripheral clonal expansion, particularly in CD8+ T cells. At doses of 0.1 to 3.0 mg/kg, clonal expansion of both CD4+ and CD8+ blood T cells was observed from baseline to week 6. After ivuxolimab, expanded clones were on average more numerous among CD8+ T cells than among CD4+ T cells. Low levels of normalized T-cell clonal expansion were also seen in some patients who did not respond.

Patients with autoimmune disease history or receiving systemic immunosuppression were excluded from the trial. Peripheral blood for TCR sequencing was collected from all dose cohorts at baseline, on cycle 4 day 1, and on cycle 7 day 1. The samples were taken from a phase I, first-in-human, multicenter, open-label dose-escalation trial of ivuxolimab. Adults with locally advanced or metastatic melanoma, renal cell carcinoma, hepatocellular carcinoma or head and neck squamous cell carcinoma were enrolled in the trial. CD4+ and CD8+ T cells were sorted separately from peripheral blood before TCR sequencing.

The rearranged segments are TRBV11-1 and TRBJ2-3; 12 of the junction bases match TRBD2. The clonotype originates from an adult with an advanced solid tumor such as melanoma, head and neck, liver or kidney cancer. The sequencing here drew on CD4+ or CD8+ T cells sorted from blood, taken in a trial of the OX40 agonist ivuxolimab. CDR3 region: CASSLAGGLTDTQYF. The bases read TGTGCCAGCAGTCTAGCGGGGGGGCTCACAGATACGCAGTATTTT.